These T cell receptor beta chains were read from a single sample in a study of cytomegalovirus exposure and HLA in healthy donors. Generated by immunoSEQ multiplex PCR, the TCRdb table keeps only in-frame clones and is missing some. The top ten clones hold approximately 0.8% of a sample with roughly 100,000 clones, around 71% of them seen once. The sample was PBMCs. The source of these receptors is a boy younger than 18 in good health and CMV-seronegative. CDR3s include the opening cysteine and the closing phenylalanine or tryptophan. Fields, in order: J gene, V gene, clone size, D gene, CDR3 protein, CDR3 DNA. The D gene is left open where the match is weak. A row's size may be missing; if present it is once, few, many or a size class.

TRBJ1-5	TRBV2	.	.	CASSDWGGQPQHF	TGTGCCAGCAGTGATTGGGGGGGTCAGCCCCAGCATTTT
TRBJ1-1	TRBV21-1	.	.	CASSNPGFTEAFF	TGTGCCAGCAGCAATCCCGGGTTCACTGAAGCTTTCTTT
TRBJ1-4	TRBV2	once	TRBD1	CASTWTGGAGEKLFF	TGTGCCAGCACTTGGACAGGGGGCGCTGGGGAAAAACTGTTTTTT
TRBJ2-2	TRBV6-4	.	TRBD2	CASSLADNTGELFF	TGTGCCAGCAGTCTAGCGGATAACACCGGGGAGCTGTTTTTT
TRBJ1-4	TRBV5-1	.	TRBD1	CASSLAGTASQLFF	TGCGCCAGCAGCTTGGCCGGGACAGCAAGTCAACTGTTTTTT
TRBJ2-7	TRBV30	once	TRBD2	CACLTLAGGLSWQYF	TGTGCCTGTCTAACACTAGCGGGGGGTCTCTCCTGGCAGTACTTC
TRBJ1-5	TRBV28	.	.	CASSPRGITREQPQHF	TGTGCCAGCAGTCCGCGGGGGATCACCCGGGAACAGCCCCAGCATTTT
TRBJ2-7	TRBV28	.	TRBD2	CASSSTGTSGTYEQYF	TGTGCCAGCAGTAGTACCGGGACTAGCGGGACCTACGAGCAGTACTTC
TRBJ1-2	TRBV13	.	.	CASSLGLEVYGYTF	TGTGCCAGCAGCTTAGGCCTGGAGGTATATGGCTACACCTTC
TRBJ2-6	TRBV9	.	TRBD1	CASSGRQGRSGANVLTF	TGTGCCAGCAGCGGGAGACAGGGACGCTCTGGGGCCAACGTCCTGACTTTC
TRBJ1-2	TRBV6-5	once	TRBD1	CASSPSQGNYGYTF	TGTGCCAGCAGTCCCTCACAGGGGAACTATGGCTACACCTTC
TRBJ2-6	TRBV28	.	.	CASSLLSGANVLTF	TGTGCCAGCAGTCTTCTCTCTGGGGCCAACGTCCTGACTTTC
TRBJ2-5	TRBV5-1	.	.	CASSLEWDNQETQYF	TGCGCCAGCAGCTTGGAATGGGACAACCAAGAGACCCAGTACTTC
TRBJ1-2	TRBV30	.	TRBD1	CAWSPGTVRGYTF	TGTGCCTGGAGCCCCGGGACAGTGAGAGGCTACACCTTC
TRBJ2-1	TRBV7-2	.	TRBD2	CASSHGTGGPHNEQFF	TGTGCCAGCAGCCACGGGACGGGAGGGCCCCACAATGAGCAGTTCTTC
TRBJ1-2	TRBV5-6	.	TRBD1	CASRYITGTGGYYGYTF	TGTGCCAGCAGATATATTACCGGGACAGGGGGTTACTATGGCTACACCTTC
TRBJ1-2	TRBV18	few	.	CASSPPEATGFGGYTF	TGTGCCAGCTCACCACCGGAGGCTACCGGGTTCGGTGGCTACACCTTC
TRBJ2-5	TRBV9	.	TRBD2	CASSVGASGMPYQETQYF	TGTGCCAGCAGCGTAGGGGCTAGCGGGATGCCCTACCAAGAGACCCAGTACTTC
TRBJ2-6	TRBV5-1	few	.	CASSLTVLSGANVLTF	TGCGCCAGCAGCTTGACGGTTCTCTCTGGGGCCAACGTCCTGACTTTC
TRBJ2-5	TRBV4-3	.	TRBD2	CASSQGLAGGYQETQYF	TGCGCCAGCAGCCAGGGACTAGCGGGGGGATACCAAGAGACCCAGTACTTC
TRBJ1-6	TRBV7-6	few	.	CASSLDGTHSPLHF	TGTGCCAGCAGCTTAGACGGGACACATTCACCCCTCCACTTT
TRBJ2-5	TRBV6-5	.	.	CASRLDWNTQETQYF	TGTGCCAGCAGACTAGACTGGAACACACAAGAGACCCAGTACTTC
TRBJ2-3	TRBV6-1	.	TRBD2	CASSSGGAHTDTQYF	TGTGCCAGCAGCAGCGGGGGGGCACACACAGATACGCAGTATTTT
TRBJ2-3	TRBV9	.	.	CASSTRGRGADTQYF	TGTGCCAGCAGCACCCGCGGGCGGGGTGCAGATACGCAGTATTTT
TRBJ2-7	TRBV5-1	.	.	CASSLGTGTLFNEQYF	TGCGCCAGCAGCTTGGGCACCGGGACACTCTTCAACGAGCAGTACTTC
TRBJ2-5	TRBV6-1	.	.	CASRLTRGQETQYF	TGTGCCAGCAGGCTAACAAGGGGCCAAGAGACCCAGTACTTC
TRBJ2-3	TRBV4-3	.	.	CASSQARVASTDTQYF	TGCGCCAGCAGCCAAGCACGCGTTGCTAGCACAGATACGCAGTATTTT
TRBJ1-2	TRBV28	.	.	CASSFSLAGARYTF	TGTGCCAGCAGTTTTAGTTTGGCAGGGGCCCGCTACACCTTC
TRBJ2-7	TRBV5-1	.	TRBD1	CASSFNRGSEQYF	TGCGCCAGCAGCTTTAACAGGGGAAGCGAGCAGTACTTC
TRBJ1-2	TRBV27	.	TRBD1	CASSQTGGYGYTF	TGTGCCAGCAGTCAGACAGGGGGTTATGGCTACACCTTC
TRBJ2-7	TRBV28	once	.	CASSLDSSYEQYF	TGTGCCAGCAGTTTAGACAGCTCCTACGAGCAGTACTTC